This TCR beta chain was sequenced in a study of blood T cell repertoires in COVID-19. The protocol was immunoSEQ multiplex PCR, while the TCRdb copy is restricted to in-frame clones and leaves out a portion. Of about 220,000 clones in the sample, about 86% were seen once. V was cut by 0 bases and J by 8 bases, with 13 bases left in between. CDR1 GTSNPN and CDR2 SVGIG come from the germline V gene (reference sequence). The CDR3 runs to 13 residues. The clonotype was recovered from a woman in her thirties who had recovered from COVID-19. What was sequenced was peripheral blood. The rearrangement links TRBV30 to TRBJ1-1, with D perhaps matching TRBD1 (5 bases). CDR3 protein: CAWSVFTRAEAFF. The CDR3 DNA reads TGTGCCTGGAGTGTATTCACCAGGGCAGAAGCTTTCTTT.